This TCR beta chain is drawn from a study of blood T cells in healthy people across ages. Study-level findings and limits: Older age went with lower TCR beta diversity per million T cells, in a roughly linear way.

Concerning this clonotype: Antigen unknown.

Primed by a sample-barcoded 5' primer and a J-beta primer mix, a second PCR proceeded for roughly 7 to 12 cycles. TCRdb re-called the 5' RACE reads through MiXCR, storing one row per CDR3 protein. The sample yields fewer than 600,000 distinct CDR3 sequences, about 27% seen once. Drawing of peripheral blood yielded ten milliliters from each donor. These data were also filed under a second study, of T cells of mothers and their children. As reported in that work: cDNA was synthesized from all extracted RNA at approximately 1.5 ug per reaction.

This sequence was found in a boy aged 2 to 10 in good health. The sequencing input was blood.

The CDR3 region has the DNA TGTGCCAGCCGGACGGGGAATCAGCCCCAGCATTTT. The encoded protein is CASRTGNQPQHF. The V call is TRBV19, the J call TRBJ1-5, with D unclear. The V gene's germline CDR1 is LNHDA and CDR2 SQIVND (reference sequence). The V and J ends lost 9 bases and 4 bases respectively, with 10 bases between them. CDR3 length equals 12 residues.